One and the same sample provided the 29 T cell receptor beta chains below, sequenced in a study of T cells in Graves' hyperthyroidism and ophthalmopathy. It was RNA transcripts that yielded the amplified TCR beta CDR3 regions. TCR CDR3 underwent first-round RT-PCR with the HTBI primer set. Each CDR3 protein is one row after TCRdb ran MiXCR on the multiplex PCR reads. The data show about 570,000 distinct CDR3 sequences, 40% to 55% seen once. The sequencing sample was made of peripheral blood or thyroid tissue (not recorded which). The receptors shown here come from an adult woman with Graves' disease, either hyperthyroidism or ophthalmopathy (not recorded which).

This clonotype was seen repeatedly, ten times or more. The rearrangement uses TRBV12-5 and TRBJ1-1; the D gene is possibly TRBD1 (6 bases). V lost 0 bases, J lost 5 bases, and 13 bases lay in between. The germline V gene has CDR1 LGHNT and CDR2 FRNRAP. This CDR3 region has 15 residues. The CDR3 here is CASGLVSVGATEAFF. CDR3 nucleotides: TGTGCTAGTGGTTTGGTATCAGTGGGGGCGACTGAAGCTTTCTTT.

This clonotype was recorded many times. The chain is built from TRBV5-1 and TRBJ2-2; D is unclear. CDR3 size: 16 residues. Trimming took off 4 bases at V and 0 bases at J, with 13 bases between the two ends. Per the germline V gene, CDR1 is SGHRS and CDR2 is YFSETQ. CDR3 nucleotide sequence: TGCGCCAGCAGCCCCCTCGGGCAGTCGAACACCGGGGAGCTGTTTTTT. Its protein product is CASSPLGQSNTGELFF.

This clonotype was found many times. The chain joins TRBV13 to TRBJ2-7, with D unresolved. V lost 8 bases to trimming and J lost 5 bases, with 19 bases between them. CDR1 is PRHDT, CDR2 FYEKMQ, per germline (reference sequence). The CDR3 loop spans 14 amino acids. CDR3 nucleotides: TGTGCCAGCGGGGTAGGGAACCCCCTAGACGAGCAGTACTTC. Its translation is CASGVGNPLDEQYF.

The table lists this clonotype with many counts. The gene calls are TRBV12-3 or TRBV12-4 and TRBJ1-5; D is ambiguous. This CDR3 is 15 amino acids long. V gave up 3 bases and J gave up 10 bases, with 19 bases separating them. Here the CDR3 DNA reads TGTGCCAGCAGTTTCGATCCAGGTTTAGGTATACCCCAGCATTTT. Translated, it gives CASSFDPGLGIPQHF.

This clonotype was observed at least ten times. The chain links TRBV5-1 to TRBJ2-7; possibly TRBD2 for D (6 bases). CDR1 is SGHRS and CDR2 is YFSETQ in the germline V gene. The CDR3 totals 13 residues. Trimming shortened V by 0 bases and J by 7 bases, and 11 bases separated the two germline ends. The DNA of the CDR3 is TGCGCCAGCAGCTTGGGGGACTGGGGGGAGCAGTACTTC. Its translation is CASSLGDWGEQYF. Filled out from reference TRBV5-1 and TRBJ2-7, the complete variable domain reads KAGVTQTPRYLIKTRGQQVTLSCSPISGHRSVSWYQQTPGQGLQFLFEYFSETQRNKGNFPGRFSGRQFSNSRSEMNVSTLELGDSALYLCASSLGDWGEQYFGPGTRLTVT.

In this sample, this clonotype turned up many times. CDR3 amino acids: CACNRRTEAFF. The CDR3 region has the DNA TGTGCCTGTAATCGGCGAACTGAAGCTTTCTTT. The chain employs TRBV30 and TRBJ1-1; D ambiguous. The V end lost 6 bases, the J end lost 5 bases, and 10 bases lay between the germline ends. The CDR3 consists of 11 residues. Looked up from germline, CDR1 is GTSNPN and CDR2 is SVGIG (reference sequence).

The chain carries TRBV7-8 and TRBJ1-1, with D uncertain. Trimming cost V 3 bases and J 8 bases, with 13 bases left between them. The CDR3 runs to 13 residues. The V gene's germline CDR1 is SGHVS and CDR2 FQNEAQ. The CDR3: CASSFKEGREAFF. CDR3 DNA sequence: TGTGCCAGCAGCTTTAAGGAGGGCAGAGAAGCTTTCTTT.

This clonotype was counted ten times or more. The chain recombines TRBV27 with TRBJ1-5; D unresolved. The CDR3 runs to 14 residues. CDR1 MNHEY and CDR2 SMNVEV come from the germline V gene (reference sequence). Trimming removed 3 bases at V and 1 base at J, with 7 bases between. The CDR3 protein is CASSFSGSNQPQHF. CDR3 coding DNA: TGTGCCAGCAGTTTCAGTGGGAGCAATCAGCCCCAGCATTTT.

This clonotype was detected ten times or more. The genes are TRBV29-1 and TRBJ1-2; D gene unclear. Trimming took 4 bases from V and 7 from J, leaving 16 bases between them. Germline V CDR1 and CDR2: SQVTM, ANQGSEA. The CDR3 spans 13 residues. CDR3 sequence reads: CSVVSLEWAGYTF. In DNA form, the CDR3 reads TGCAGCGTTGTCTCCCTCGAGTGGGCTGGCTACACCTTC.

About this clonotype: With a much larger clone just one base away, this may be a read error. The CDR3 coding sequence is TGCGCCAGCAGCCAAGTAGGTTCGGCAGGGGGTCAGCCCCAGCATTTT. Translated: CASSQVGSAGGQPQHF. This chain uses TRBV4-1 with TRBJ1-5; 7 bases are a match to TRBD1. Germline-derived CDR1 and CDR2 are MGHRA and YSYEKL. V lost 1 base to trimming and J lost 6 bases; unmatched junction nucleotides: 9. CDR3 length equals 16 residues.

This clonotype was seen many times. The chain is built from TRBV5-1 and TRBJ2-2; 7 bases line up with TRBD1. Losses at the gene ends were 0 bases for V and 3 bases for J; bases not matched to a gene: 2. This CDR3 spans 15 amino acids. The V gene's germline CDR1 is SGHRS and CDR2 YFSETQ. The CDR3 DNA sequence: TGCGCCAGCAGCTTGGCTCAGGGGGACACCGGGGAGCTGTTTTTT. Encoded protein: CASSLAQGDTGELFF.

The chain joins TRBV19 to TRBJ1-1; no firm D call. Germline V gives CDR1 LNHDA, CDR2 SQIVND (reference sequence). The CDR3 is 13 amino acids. The V and J ends lost 8 bases and 3 bases respectively, with 13 bases between them. The CDR3 reads CASCRRSYTEAFF. CDR3 bases: TGTGCCAGTTGCAGGCGGAGTTACACTGAAGCTTTCTTT. Complete variable domain (other parts from reference TRBV19 and TRBJ1-1): DGGITQSPKYLFRKEGQNVTLSCEQNLNHDAMYWYRQDPGQGLRLIYYSQIVNDFQKGDIAEGYSVSREKKESFPLTVTSAQKNPTAFYLCASCRRSYTEAFFGQGTRLTVV.

This chain links TRBV10-3 with TRBJ2-1; 10 nucleotides match TRBD2. Germline V gene sequence: CDR1 ENHRY, CDR2 SYGVKD. V dropped 5 bases and J dropped 8; count of bases not matched to a gene: 9. This CDR3 is 15 amino acids long. The CDR3 coding sequence is TGTGCCATCAGTCGAAGAAGGCTAGCGGGAGATGAGCAGTTCTTC. This gives the protein CAISRRRLAGDEQFF.

V is TRBV15 and J is TRBJ1-5; tentative D call: TRBD1 (6 bases). Deletions cut 3 bases from V and 6 bases from J, with 9 bases between. Germline CDR1 is LNHNV and CDR2 is YYDKDF (reference sequence). The CDR3 has 13 amino acids. The CDR3 bases are TGTGCCACCAGCAGTTCCAGGGGTCAGCCCCAGCATTTT. This sequence encodes CATSSSRGQPQHF.

Ten or more counts support this clonotype. The chain is built from TRBV6-1 and TRBJ2-5; TRBD2 matches at 7 bases. The CDR3 is made up of 15 amino acids. From germline, CDR1 is MNHNS and CDR2 SASEGT. Trimming at V came to 7 bases and at J to 5 bases, leaving 13 bases not matched to a gene. This CDR3 is CASKRVAGAVETQYF. The CDR3 bases are TGTGCCAGCAAACGGGTCGCGGGAGCGGTGGAGACCCAGTACTTC.

The gene calls are TRBV15 and TRBJ1-4; tentatively, D is TRBD1 (6 bases). Germline assignment: CDR1 LNHNV and CDR2 YYDKDF (reference sequence). CDR3 length: 13 amino acids. V lost 0 bases to trimming and J lost 8 bases, with 7 bases between them. CDR3 coding DNA: TGTGCCACCAGCAGAGATCAGGGGGAAAAACTGTTTTTT. Its translation: CATSRDQGEKLFF.

In nucleotides, the CDR3 is TGTGCCAGCAGTCACGACCGGGCTACTGGCGAGACTGAAGCTTTCTTT. Its translation is CASSHDRATGETEAFF. V is TRBV28 and J is TRBJ1-1, with unresolved D. CDR1 is MDHEN, CDR2 SYDVKM, per germline. This CDR3 is built from 16 residues. V lost 5 bases and J 5 bases, leaving 21 bases between the germline ends.

This clonotype was picked up a small number of times. The chain links TRBV5-1 to TRBJ1-1; D ambiguous. Germline assignment: CDR1 SGHRS and CDR2 YFSETQ. This CDR3 spans 20 amino acids. With 3 bases removed from V and 7 bases from J, the gap between germline ends came to 34 bases. This CDR3 reads CASSSSDPLVLGSGALEAFF. In DNA, the CDR3 is TGCGCCAGCAGCTCCTCGGATCCTCTAGTATTGGGGTCTGGAGCCCTTGAAGCTTTCTTT.

The chain carries TRBV2 and TRBJ1-1; D not certain. CDR1 and CDR2 from the germline V gene are SNHLY and FYNNEI. The V end lost 4 bases, the J end lost 6 bases, and 15 bases lay between the germline ends. CDR3 length: 14 amino acids. The DNA of the CDR3 is TGTGCCAGCAGTGGGGGATTCAATAGGCCTGAAGCTTTCTTT. Its protein product is CASSGGFNRPEAFF.

As for this clonotype: The conserved phenylalanine or tryptophan normally closing the CDR3 is absent here, so this likely arose from a read error. Because the CDR3's place on the DNA is in doubt, the DNA is left out and the CDR3 is given as listed by TCRdb. The chain joins TRBV2 to TRBJ2-6; TRBD1, the table's D call, was not compared with the DNA. Per germline, CDR1 SNHLY and CDR2 FYNNEI. The CDR3 is 10 residues long, counting both termini. CDR3 sequence reads: CASSSVQGAI.

This clonotype was seen at least ten times. The chain recombines TRBV6-1 with TRBJ1-4; possibly TRBD1 for D (5 bases). The CDR3 runs 15 residues. Germline V gives CDR1 MNHNS, CDR2 SASEGT. The germline V and J ends were trimmed by 6 bases and 8 bases, with 19 bases remaining between them. In DNA, the CDR3 is TGTGCCAGCAGCGACAAGGGGTTCGGAGGGGAAAAACTGTTTTTT. Protein product: CASSDKGFGGEKLFF.

The CDR3 DNA is TGTGCCAGCAGCTACGAACTCAGATCCGAGCAGTACTTC. Translating it yields CASSYELRSEQYF. This chain links TRBV7-2 with TRBJ2-7; D remains ambiguous. The CDR3 consists of 13 residues. Germline CDR1 is SGHTA and CDR2 is FQGNSA. The V end was cut by 4 bases, the J end by 6 bases, with 13 bases between.

V gene TRBV15 combines with J gene TRBJ2-2; TRBD2 is a possible D gene (6 bases). CDR3 length: 12 residues. V lost 6 bases to trimming and J lost 5 bases, with 7 bases between them. Per germline, CDR1 LNHNV and CDR2 YYDKDF (reference sequence). The CDR3 nucleotides read TGTGCCACCAGAGGAGGGACCGGGGAGCTGTTTTTT. Translated: CATRGGTGELFF.

V is TRBV12-3 or TRBV12-4 and J is TRBJ1-5; D may be TRBD1 (6 bases). Trimming shortened V by 1 base and J by 2 bases, and 9 bases separated the two germline ends. CDR3 length equals 15 residues. The CDR3 region is CASSLGGPGNQPQHF. CDR3 nucleotide sequence: TGTGCCAGCAGTTTAGGGGGGCCGGGCAATCAGCCCCAGCATTTT.

This clonotype has at least ten counts. The chain joins TRBV4-2 to TRBJ1-5, with D perhaps matching TRBD1 (6 bases). V was clipped by 1 base and J by 7 bases, with 11 bases between them. The V gene's germline CDR1 is LGHNA and CDR2 YNFKEQ. The CDR3 length is 14 residues. CDR3 in amino acids: CASSQGGDKQPQHF. The CDR3 DNA sequence: TGTGCCAGCAGCCAAGGGGGGGACAAACAGCCCCAGCATTTT.

This clonotype came up a few times. The genes are TRBV13 and TRBJ1-1; D ambiguous. The germline V gene has CDR1 PRHDT and CDR2 FYEKMQ (reference sequence). The CDR3 has 9 amino acids. The V end was cut by 4 bases, the J end by 11 bases, with 5 bases between. CDR3 residues: CASSSRAFF. The DNA for the CDR3 is TGTGCCAGCAGCTCAAGGGCTTTCTTT.

The table lists this clonotype with a few counts. CDR3 amino acids: CASTRVAGSQETQHF. The CDR3 nucleotides read TGTGCCAGCACGAGGGTAGCGGGATCCCAAGAGACCCAGCATTTT. The chain carries TRBV11-2 and TRBJ1-5, with no clear D. CDR3 length: 15 residues. The germline V and J ends were trimmed by 7 bases and 11 bases, with 24 bases remaining between them. Germline lookup yields CDR1 SGHAT and CDR2 FQNNGV.

The V and J genes are TRBV7-9 and TRBJ1-5; D is uncertain. Germline loops: CDR1 SEHNR, CDR2 FQNEAQ (reference sequence). The CDR3 sequence is 15 residues long. Trimming stripped 5 bases from V and 4 bases from J, with 15 bases between. The CDR3 is CASSAYGPRNQPQHF. DNA of the CDR3: TGTGCCAGCAGCGCCTATGGCCCCAGGAATCAGCCCCAGCATTTT.

This clonotype has ten or more counts. CDR3 sequence reads: CASIPVGGSSNTGELFF. CDR3 coding DNA: TGTGCCAGCATCCCAGTGGGGGGCAGTTCGAACACCGGGGAGCTGTTTTTT. This chain links TRBV2 with TRBJ2-2; D is possibly TRBD1 or TRBD2 (6 bases each). The CDR3 totals 17 residues. Trimming removed 7 bases at V and 0 bases at J, with 18 bases between. The germline CDR1 and CDR2 sequences are SNHLY and FYNNEI.